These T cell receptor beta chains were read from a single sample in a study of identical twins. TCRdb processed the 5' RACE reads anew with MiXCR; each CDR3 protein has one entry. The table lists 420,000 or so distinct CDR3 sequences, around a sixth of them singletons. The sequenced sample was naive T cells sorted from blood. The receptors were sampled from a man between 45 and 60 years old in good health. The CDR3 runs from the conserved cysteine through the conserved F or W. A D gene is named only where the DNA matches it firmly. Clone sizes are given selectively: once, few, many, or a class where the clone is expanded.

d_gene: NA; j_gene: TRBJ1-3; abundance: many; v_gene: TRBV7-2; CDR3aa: CASSFGGAGNTIYF; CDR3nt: TGTGCCAGCAGCTTCGGAGGGGCGGGAAACACCATATATTTT
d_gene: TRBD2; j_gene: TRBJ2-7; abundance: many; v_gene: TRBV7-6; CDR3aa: CASSLETSGSYEQYF; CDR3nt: TGTGCCAGCAGCTTAGAGACTAGCGGGTCCTACGAGCAGTACTTC
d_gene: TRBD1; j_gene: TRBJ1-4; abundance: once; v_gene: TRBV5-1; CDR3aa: CASSAGTVNEKLFF; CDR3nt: TGCGCCAGCAGCGCGGGGACAGTGAATGAAAAACTGTTTTTT
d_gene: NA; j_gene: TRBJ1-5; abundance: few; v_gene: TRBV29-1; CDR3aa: CSVATEINQPQHF; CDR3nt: TGCAGCGTTGCCACCGAAATCAATCAGCCCCAGCATTTT
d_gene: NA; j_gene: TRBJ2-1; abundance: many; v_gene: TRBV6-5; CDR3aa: CASSYGWEQFF; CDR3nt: TGTGCCAGCAGTTACGGGTGGGAGCAGTTCTTC
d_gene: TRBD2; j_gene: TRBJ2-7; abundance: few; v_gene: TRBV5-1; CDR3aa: CASSLEAGEIYEQYF; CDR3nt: TGCGCCAGCAGCTTGGAGGCGGGAGAAATCTACGAGCAGTACTTC
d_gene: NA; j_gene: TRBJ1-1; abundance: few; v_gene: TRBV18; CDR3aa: CASSPPQGRMNTEAFF; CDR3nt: TGTGCCAGCTCACCACCTCAGGGGCGCATGAACACTGAAGCTTTCTTT
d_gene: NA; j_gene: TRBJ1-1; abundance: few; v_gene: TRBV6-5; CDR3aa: CASSYAVGEAFF; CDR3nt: TGTGCCAGCAGTTACGCGGTAGGTGAAGCTTTCTTT
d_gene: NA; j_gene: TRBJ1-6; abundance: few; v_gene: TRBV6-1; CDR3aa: CASSAVLGANSPLHF; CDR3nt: TGTGCCAGCAGTGCCGTTTTGGGGGCAAATTCACCCCTCCACTTT
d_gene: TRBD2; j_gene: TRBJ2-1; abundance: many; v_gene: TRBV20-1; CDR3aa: CSAARGGSYNEQFF; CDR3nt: TGCAGTGCTGCCCGCGGGGGCTCCTACAATGAGCAGTTCTTC
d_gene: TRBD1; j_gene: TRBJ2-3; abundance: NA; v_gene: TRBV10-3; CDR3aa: CAISEGTGKGDTQYF; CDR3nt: TGTGCCATCAGTGAAGGGACAGGGAAGGGGGATACGCAGTATTTT
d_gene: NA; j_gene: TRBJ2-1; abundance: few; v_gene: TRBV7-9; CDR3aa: CASRGGRADYNEQFF; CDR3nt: TGTGCCAGTCGGGGCGGGCGTGCCGATTACAATGAGCAGTTCTTC
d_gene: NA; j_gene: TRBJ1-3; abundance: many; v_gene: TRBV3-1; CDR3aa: CASSPGGPLYSGNTIYF; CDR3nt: TGTGCCAGCAGCCCAGGAGGACCCTTGTACTCTGGAAACACCATATATTTT
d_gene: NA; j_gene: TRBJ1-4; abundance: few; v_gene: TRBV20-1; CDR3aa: CSADRTGRNNEKLFF; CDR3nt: TGCAGTGCGGACCGTACAGGGAGAAACAATGAAAAACTGTTTTTT
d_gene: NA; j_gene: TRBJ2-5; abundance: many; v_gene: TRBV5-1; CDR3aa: CASSPPTVQTQYF; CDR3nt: TGCGCCAGCAGCCCTCCGACAGTGCAGACCCAGTACTTC
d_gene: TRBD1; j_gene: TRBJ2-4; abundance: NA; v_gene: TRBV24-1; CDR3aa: CATSGPGTGGLNIQYF; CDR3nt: TGTGCCACCAGTGGCCCCGGGACAGGGGGCTTAAACATTCAGTACTTC
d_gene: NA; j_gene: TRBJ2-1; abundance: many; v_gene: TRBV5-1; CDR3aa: CASSLGSGRTGREQFF; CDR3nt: TGCGCCAGCAGTCTCGGTAGCGGCCGAACCGGAAGGGAGCAGTTCTTC
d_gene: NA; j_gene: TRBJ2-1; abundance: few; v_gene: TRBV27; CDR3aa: CASSTSTSGYNEQFF; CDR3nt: TGTGCCAGCAGTACAAGCACTAGTGGCTACAATGAGCAGTTCTTC
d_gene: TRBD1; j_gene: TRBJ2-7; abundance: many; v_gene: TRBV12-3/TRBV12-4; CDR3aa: CASSFGTGRYEQYF; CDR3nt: TGTGCCAGCAGTTTTGGGACAGGGCGTTACGAGCAGTACTTC
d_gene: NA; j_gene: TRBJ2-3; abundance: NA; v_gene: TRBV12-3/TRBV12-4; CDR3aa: CASSFDISTDTQYF; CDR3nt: TGTGCCAGCAGTTTTGACATCTCCACAGATACGCAGTATTTT
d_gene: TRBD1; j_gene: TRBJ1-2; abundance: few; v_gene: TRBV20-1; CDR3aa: CSARVRQGADGYTF; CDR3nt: TGCAGTGCTAGAGTCCGACAGGGGGCCGATGGCTACACCTTC
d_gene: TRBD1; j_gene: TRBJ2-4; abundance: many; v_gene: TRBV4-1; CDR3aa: CASSQEPETGATVVAKNIQYF; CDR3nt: TGCGCCAGCAGCCAAGAACCGGAGACAGGGGCCACAGTGGTAGCCAAAAACATTCAGTACTTC
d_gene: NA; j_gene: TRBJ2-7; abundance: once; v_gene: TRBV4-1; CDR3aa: CASSLGQASSYEQYF; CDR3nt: TGCGCCAGCAGCCTGGGGCAGGCCAGCTCCTACGAGCAGTACTTC
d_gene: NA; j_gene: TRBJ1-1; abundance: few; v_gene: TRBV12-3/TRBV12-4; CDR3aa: CASSLDRFDGTEAFF; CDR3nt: TGTGCCAGCAGTTTAGATCGTTTCGACGGTACTGAAGCTTTCTTT
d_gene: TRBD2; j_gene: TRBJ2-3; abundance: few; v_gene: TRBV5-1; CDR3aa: CASSDGTSGGAADTQYF; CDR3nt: TGCGCCAGCAGCGACGGGACTAGCGGGGGGGCCGCAGATACGCAGTATTTT
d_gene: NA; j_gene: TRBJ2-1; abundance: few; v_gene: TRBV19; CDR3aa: CASSILSGAEQFF; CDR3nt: TGTGCCAGTAGTATACTTTCAGGGGCAGAGCAGTTCTTC
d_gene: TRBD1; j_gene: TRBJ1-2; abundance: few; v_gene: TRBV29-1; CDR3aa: CSVEKQGLSDGYTF; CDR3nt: TGCAGCGTTGAGAAACAGGGGCTGAGTGATGGCTACACCTTC
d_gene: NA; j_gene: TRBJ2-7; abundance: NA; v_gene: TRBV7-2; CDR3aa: CASSLAHGGQRYEQYF; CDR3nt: TGTGCCAGCAGCTTAGCGCATGGGGGGCAGAGGTACGAGCAGTACTTC
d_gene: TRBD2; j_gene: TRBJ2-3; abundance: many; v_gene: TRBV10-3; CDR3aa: CAISESETSGRAGDTQYF; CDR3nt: TGTGCCATCAGTGAGTCCGAGACTAGCGGGAGGGCCGGAGATACGCAGTATTTT
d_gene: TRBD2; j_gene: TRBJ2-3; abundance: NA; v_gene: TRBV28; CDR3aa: CASSSPPWRGADTQYF; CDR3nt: TGTGCCAGCAGTTCCCCCCCATGGCGGGGGGCAGATACGCAGTATTTT
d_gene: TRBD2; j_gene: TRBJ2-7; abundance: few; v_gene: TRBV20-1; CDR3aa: CSASSAGGPQYF; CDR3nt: TGCAGTGCTAGTTCTGCGGGAGGGCCGCAGTACTTC
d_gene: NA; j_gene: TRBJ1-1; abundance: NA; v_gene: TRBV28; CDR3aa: CASAGGGISTEAFF; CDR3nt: TGTGCCAGCGCTGGGGGGGGAATAAGCACTGAAGCTTTCTTT
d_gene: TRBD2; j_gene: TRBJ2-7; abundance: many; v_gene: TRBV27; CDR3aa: CASSPWTSGSSEQYF; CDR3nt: TGTGCCAGCAGTCCGTGGACTAGCGGGAGTTCCGAGCAGTACTTC
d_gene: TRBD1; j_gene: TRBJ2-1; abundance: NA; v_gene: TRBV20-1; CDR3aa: CSANPGTGKQKVYNEQFF; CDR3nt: TGCAGTGCTAACCCCGGGACAGGGAAACAGAAAGTCTACAATGAGCAGTTCTTC
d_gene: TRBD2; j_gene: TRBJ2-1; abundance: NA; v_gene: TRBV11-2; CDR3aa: CASSLTSGRVGEQFF; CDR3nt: TGTGCCAGCAGCTTAACTAGCGGGAGGGTGGGAGAGCAGTTCTTC
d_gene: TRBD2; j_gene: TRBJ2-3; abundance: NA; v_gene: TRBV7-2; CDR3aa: CASSLGGGGARTDTQYF; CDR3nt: TGTGCCAGCAGCCTAGGGGGCGGGGGGGCCCGCACAGATACGCAGTATTTT
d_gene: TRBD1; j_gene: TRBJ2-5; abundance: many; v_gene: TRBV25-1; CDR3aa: CASSENSYRGRTVSPRGTQYF; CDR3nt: TGTGCCAGCAGTGAAAATTCGTACAGGGGCCGCACTGTATCCCCCCGGGGGACCCAGTACTTC
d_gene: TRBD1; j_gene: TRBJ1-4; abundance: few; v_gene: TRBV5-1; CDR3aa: CASSLTTGDEKLFF; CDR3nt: TGCGCCAGCAGCTTAACGACAGGGGATGAAAAACTGTTTTTT
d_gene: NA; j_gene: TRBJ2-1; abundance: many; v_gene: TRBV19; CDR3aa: CASAQYNEQFF; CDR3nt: TGTGCCAGTGCTCAGTACAATGAGCAGTTCTTC
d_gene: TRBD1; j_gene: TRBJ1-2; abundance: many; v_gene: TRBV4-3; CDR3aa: CASSQEPGGGYGYTF; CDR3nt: TGCGCCAGCAGCCAAGAGCCAGGGGGTGGATATGGCTACACCTTC
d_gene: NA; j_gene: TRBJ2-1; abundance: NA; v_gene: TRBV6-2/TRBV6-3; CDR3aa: CASRPIGVGHYNEQFF; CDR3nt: TGTGCCAGCAGACCTATCGGGGTAGGCCATTACAATGAGCAGTTCTTC
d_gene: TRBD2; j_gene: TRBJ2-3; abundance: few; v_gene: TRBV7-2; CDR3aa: CASSLRVAGATDTQYF; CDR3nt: TGTGCCAGCAGCTTACGGGTAGCGGGAGCAACGGATACGCAGTATTTT
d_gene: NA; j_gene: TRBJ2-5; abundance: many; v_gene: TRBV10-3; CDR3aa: CAISEARSGTNQETQYF; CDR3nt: TGTGCCATCAGTGAGGCTCGGAGCGGGACAAACCAAGAGACCCAGTACTTC
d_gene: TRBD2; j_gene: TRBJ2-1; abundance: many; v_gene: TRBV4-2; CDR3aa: CASSLLGLAGDNEQFF; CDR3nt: TGTGCCAGCAGCCTCCTCGGCCTAGCGGGAGACAATGAGCAGTTCTTC
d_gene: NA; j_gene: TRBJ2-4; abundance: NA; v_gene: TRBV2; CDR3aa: CASSGNWDGKTKNIQYF; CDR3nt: TGTGCCAGCAGTGGTAATTGGGACGGGAAAACTAAAAACATTCAGTACTTC
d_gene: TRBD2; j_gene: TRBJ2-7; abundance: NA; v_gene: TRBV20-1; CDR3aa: CSAMTSGGAHEQYF; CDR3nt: TGCAGTGCTATGACTAGCGGGGGGGCCCACGAGCAGTACTTC
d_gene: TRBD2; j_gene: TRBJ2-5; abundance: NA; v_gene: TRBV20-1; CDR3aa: CSARDRLAGTAQETQYF; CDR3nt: TGCAGTGCTAGAGATCGACTAGCGGGGACAGCTCAAGAGACCCAGTACTTC
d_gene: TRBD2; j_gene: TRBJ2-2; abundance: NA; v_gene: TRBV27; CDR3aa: CASSLSVGGSTGELFF; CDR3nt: TGTGCCAGCAGTTTATCGGTGGGGGGGAGCACCGGGGAGCTGTTTTTT
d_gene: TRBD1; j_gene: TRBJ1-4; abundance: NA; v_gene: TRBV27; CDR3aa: CASSFTGAYEKLFF; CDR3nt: TGTGCCAGCAGTTTTACAGGGGCGTATGAAAAACTGTTTTTT
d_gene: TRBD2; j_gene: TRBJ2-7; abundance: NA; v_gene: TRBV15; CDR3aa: CATSRLAGSYEQYF; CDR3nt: TGTGCCACCAGCAGACTAGCGGGGAGTTACGAGCAGTACTTC
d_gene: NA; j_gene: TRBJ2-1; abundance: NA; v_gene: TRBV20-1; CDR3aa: CSARAPREGLGEQFF; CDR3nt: TGCAGTGCTAGAGCCCCCAGGGAAGGTTTGGGTGAGCAGTTCTTC
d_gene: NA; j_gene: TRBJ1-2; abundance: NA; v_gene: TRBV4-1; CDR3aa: CASSQDFLPDGYTF; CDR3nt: TGCGCCAGCAGCCAAGATTTTTTGCCGGATGGCTACACCTTC
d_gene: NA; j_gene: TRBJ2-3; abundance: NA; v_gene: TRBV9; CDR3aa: CASSGSPGGTDTQYF; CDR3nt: TGTGCCAGCAGCGGATCCCCCGGGGGCACAGATACGCAGTATTTT